This T cell receptor beta chain was recorded in a study of cytomegalovirus exposure and HLA in healthy donors (dated by TCRdb to 2017 to 2019). Study-level background: According to a later analysis, one platform produced both the 120 validation repertoires and the 666 repertoires of the first cohort. The study was designed to test whether signatures of past pathogen exposure could be identified by cataloging public T cell receptors. Along with the roughly 710-subject first cohort, a separate validation cohort of over a hundred different subjects was used. High-throughput TCR immunosequencing, statistical association of individual TCRs with disease status, and machine learning were combined to predict cytomegalovirus infection status.

General conclusions and limits of the study: Most TCR sequences were observed very rarely across donors, whereas some public TCRs were present in many individuals. A later analysis had no HLA typing for the validation cohort, so co-occurrence there was scored across all 120 or so repertoires. In vitro tests confirmed that three of the cytomegalovirus-associated TCR beta chains recognize cytomegalovirus antigens. A total of around 150 TCR beta chains were listed by the study as associated with cytomegalovirus. The authors suggested that the approach could potentially be extended to other disease states and immunological phenotypes. In a later analysis, TCRs clustered in the first cohort were found to also tend to co-occur in the roughly 110 validation repertoires, with about 94% of cluster scores above 0. The classifier was reported to diagnose cytomegalovirus status with high specificity and sensitivity in both the original and validation cohorts.

Donors formed part of the validation cohort, which comprised about 130 subjects and was distinct from the first cohort of 550 to 850 subjects. The junction carries 11 bases between V and J, which are trimmed by 8 bases and 3 bases respectively. Based on the germline V gene, the CDR1 and CDR2 sequences are MDHEN and SYDVKM. The CDR3 spans 12 residues, from the cysteine through the phenylalanine. The read is trimmed to its CDR3 DNA, 36 bases read in frame from base 1. The library came from the immunoSEQ multiplex PCR assay. Per the original workflow: A statistical classification framework was developed to diagnose cytomegalovirus status using the catalog of TCR beta chain sequences. The clones in this table, taken by TCRdb from immuneACCESS, are in-frame only. Not every clone is retained; where verified, under half of the shortfall comes from an unresolved V gene, and the cause of the rest is unknown. V, J and clone size derive from that table, while D and trimming were established from the DNA sequence. Within this sample are 190,000 or so clones, with 65% to 90% of them counted one time only. The top ten hold 10% to 15% of the sample.

On this clone itself: Its cognate antigen has yet to be identified. No base qualities exist here, and no much larger clone lies one base off it.

The sequenced material came from PBMCs. Recombination linked TRBV28 to TRBJ2-7; a tentative D call is TRBD2 (6 bases match). The receptor was isolated from a woman aged 25 to 39 in good health and CMV-seropositive. The DNA sequence is TGTGCCAGCGGACGGGACTTCTACGAGCAGTACTTC. This yields the protein CASGRDFYEQYF.